This T cell receptor (beta chain) is drawn from a study of breast tumors, draining lymph nodes, adjacent tissues. One entry per CDR3 protein, called by TCRdb with MiXCR from the multiplex PCR reads. The sample shows around 290,000 distinct CDR3 sequences, roughly 31% of them seen only once. CDR3 length: 13 residues. The V end lost 8 bases, the J end lost 5 bases, and 15 bases lay between the germline ends. Germline lookup yields CDR1 SGHTA and CDR2 FQGNSA. Axillary draining lymph nodes of breast cancer patients supplied the node samples. This clonotype was sampled from a female donor with breast cancer. Some clones in this sample may be carry-over from other donors' samples. The chain carries TRBV7-2 and TRBJ2-5, with D unresolved. Sample: axillary lymph node tissue. The CDR3 is CASRVTLGETQYF. The DNA for the CDR3 is TGTGCCAGCCGCGTTACTCTGGGCGAGACCCAGTACTTC.